Listed below are T cell receptor beta chains from one sample, sequenced in a study of OX40 agonist ivuxolimab in advanced cancers. Assay: immunoSEQ multiplex PCR; the TCRdb copy retains only in-frame clones and omits some. Of 48,000 or so clones in the sample, 94% are singletons; the top ten hold roughly an eighth. The sequencing used CD4+ or CD8+ T cells sorted from blood, collected in a trial of the OX40 agonist ivuxolimab. Receptor source: an adult with an advanced solid tumor such as melanoma, head and neck, liver or kidney cancer. Both conserved end residues are part of each CDR3. The order of the fields is D gene, clone size, J gene, V gene, CDR3 protein, CDR3 DNA. A D gene is named only where the DNA matches it firmly. Rows may omit the clone size; those that give it use once, few, many or a size class.

D: TRBD2
size: -
J: TRBJ2-1
V: TRBV4-2
CDR3: CASSHLAGGGYNEQFF
DNA: TGTGCCAGCAGCCATCTAGCGGGAGGAGGTTACAATGAGCAGTTCTTC

D: TRBD1
size: -
J: TRBJ2-3
V: TRBV11-2
CDR3: CASSRGQGAIQADTQYF
DNA: TGTGCCAGCAGCCGGGGACAGGGGGCAATCCAAGCGGATACGCAGTATTTT

D: TRBD2
size: -
J: TRBJ2-3
V: TRBV14
CDR3: CASSQEEAGGTDTQYF
DNA: TGTGCCAGCAGCCAAGAGGAAGCGGGAGGCACAGATACGCAGTATTTT

D: TRBD1
size: once
J: TRBJ2-2
V: TRBV27
CDR3: CASSLGQGSGELFF
DNA: TGTGCCAGCAGTTTGGGACAGGGGAGTGGGGAGCTGTTTTTT

D: -
size: -
J: TRBJ2-1
V: TRBV15
CDR3: CATRSGPGEQFF
DNA: TGTGCCACCAGGAGTGGCCCCGGTGAGCAGTTCTTC

D: TRBD1
size: -
J: TRBJ1-4
V: TRBV25-1
CDR3: CASSDPRTGLNEKLFF
DNA: TGTGCCAGCAGTGACCCAAGGACAGGCTTAAATGAAAAACTGTTTTTT

D: -
size: -
J: TRBJ1-1
V: TRBV28
CDR3: CASSLGGAATEAFF
DNA: TGTGCCAGCAGTTTAGGAGGGGCCGCGACTGAAGCTTTCTTT

D: -
size: -
J: TRBJ2-3
V: TRBV27
CDR3: CASSFNMGPDTQYF
DNA: TGTGCCAGCAGTTTTAATATGGGGCCAGATACGCAGTATTTT

D: TRBD2
size: -
J: TRBJ2-7
V: TRBV4-3
CDR3: CASSQDRGLDFYEQYF
DNA: TGCGCCAGCAGCCAAGATCGAGGACTAGATTTCTACGAGCAGTACTTC

D: -
size: -
J: TRBJ2-7
V: TRBV28
CDR3: CASSLDTLEYEQYF
DNA: TGTGCCAGCAGTTTAGACACACTGGAGTACGAGCAGTACTTC

D: -
size: once
J: TRBJ2-1
V: TRBV15
CDR3: CATEERSYNEQFF
DNA: TGTGCCACCGAGGAGCGCTCCTACAATGAGCAGTTCTTC

D: TRBD2
size: once
J: TRBJ2-1
V: TRBV11-2
CDR3: CASSFFTSDGEQFF
DNA: TGTGCCAGCAGCTTTTTCACTAGCGACGGTGAGCAGTTCTTC

D: TRBD1
size: -
J: TRBJ2-7
V: TRBV30
CDR3: CAWSLDRGHEQYF
DNA: TGTGCCTGGAGTCTGGACAGGGGACACGAGCAGTACTTC

D: -
size: -
J: TRBJ2-3
V: TRBV7-8
CDR3: CASSLTHLGGTDTQYF
DNA: TGTGCCAGCAGCTTAACCCACCTGGGGGGCACAGATACGCAGTATTTT

D: TRBD1
size: -
J: TRBJ1-2
V: TRBV5-4
CDR3: CASMPRDRGLGGYTF
DNA: TGTGCCAGCATGCCCCGGGACAGGGGGCTGGGTGGCTACACCTTC

D: -
size: once
J: TRBJ1-2
V: TRBV29-1
CDR3: CSVEVTGSTGGGYTF
DNA: TGCAGCGTTGAAGTAACAGGGTCGACCGGGGGCGGCTACACCTTC

D: -
size: once
J: TRBJ2-5
V: TRBV6-5
CDR3: CASRPTGKETQYF
DNA: TGTGCCAGCAGACCTACAGGAAAAGAGACCCAGTACTTC

D: -
size: -
J: TRBJ1-5
V: TRBV6-6
CDR3: CASSYVRGQSNQPQHF
DNA: TGTGCCAGCAGTTACGTCCGTGGGCAGTCTAATCAGCCCCAGCATTTT

D: -
size: -
J: TRBJ2-7
V: TRBV13
CDR3: CASSLEGRYEQYF
DNA: TGTGCCAGCAGCTTAGAGGGTCGCTACGAGCAGTACTTC

D: -
size: -
J: TRBJ1-5
V: TRBV19
CDR3: CASSIGDTFNQPQHF
DNA: TGTGCCAGTAGTATAGGGGACACATTCAATCAGCCCCAGCATTTT

D: -
size: -
J: TRBJ1-5
V: TRBV2
CDR3: CASSHIPPDQPQHF
DNA: TGTGCCAGCAGTCACATCCCGCCCGATCAGCCCCAGCATTTT

D: TRBD2
size: -
J: TRBJ2-2
V: TRBV27
CDR3: CASRFLAGGRTGELFF
DNA: TGTGCCAGCCGATTCTTAGCGGGAGGTAGAACCGGGGAGCTGTTTTTT

D: -
size: -
J: TRBJ2-1
V: TRBV10-2
CDR3: CASRYWHSYNEQFF
DNA: TGCGCCAGCAGGTACTGGCACTCCTACAATGAGCAGTTCTTC

D: -
size: -
J: TRBJ1-5
V: TRBV11-2
CDR3: CASSFRDRDSNQPQHF
DNA: TGTGCCAGCAGCTTCCGGGACCGGGATAGCAATCAGCCCCAGCATTTT

D: -
size: -
J: TRBJ2-7
V: TRBV5-1
CDR3: CASSLLDRGGEQYF
DNA: TGCGCCAGCAGCTTGTTAGACAGGGGAGGGGAGCAGTACTTC

D: -
size: -
J: TRBJ1-1
V: TRBV27
CDR3: CASSLFGTNTEAFF
DNA: TGTGCCAGCAGTTTATTTGGGACGAACACTGAAGCTTTCTTT

D: -
size: -
J: TRBJ2-3
V: TRBV6-5
CDR3: CASSSADTQYF
DNA: TGTGCCAGCAGTTCGGCAGATACGCAGTATTTT

D: -
size: -
J: TRBJ1-5
V: TRBV27
CDR3: CASSFWGADQPQHF
DNA: TGTGCCAGCAGTTTTTGGGGGGCGGATCAGCCCCAGCATTTT

D: TRBD2
size: -
J: TRBJ2-1
V: TRBV7-8
CDR3: CASSSTTSGAVHGQFF
DNA: TGTGCCAGCAGCTCGACGACTAGCGGGGCAGTGCACGGGCAGTTCTTC

D: -
size: -
J: TRBJ2-1
V: TRBV6-6
CDR3: CASRQNDYNEQFF
DNA: TGTGCCAGTCGACAGAACGACTACAATGAGCAGTTCTTC

D: -
size: -
J: TRBJ1-1
V: TRBV7-2
CDR3: CASSLMAGHTEAFF
DNA: TGTGCCAGCAGCTTAATGGCAGGGCACACTGAAGCTTTCTTT

D: -
size: -
J: TRBJ2-7
V: TRBV7-7
CDR3: CASSFQGSSYEQYF
DNA: TGTGCTAGCAGTTTTCAGGGGTCTTCCTACGAGCAGTACTTC

D: TRBD2
size: -
J: TRBJ2-7
V: TRBV11-3
CDR3: CASSLAMASGTYEQYF
DNA: TGTGCCAGCAGCTTAGCAATGGCTAGCGGCACCTACGAGCAGTACTTC

D: -
size: -
J: TRBJ2-2
V: TRBV7-9
CDR3: CASSSLTGELFF
DNA: TGTGCCAGCAGCTCCCTAACCGGGGAGCTGTTTTTT

D: TRBD2
size: -
J: TRBJ2-1
V: TRBV7-2
CDR3: CASSKGLAGSYNEQFF
DNA: TGTGCCAGCAGCAAAGGACTAGCGGGCTCCTACAATGAGCAGTTCTTC

D: -
size: -
J: TRBJ2-7
V: TRBV2
CDR3: CASRGARGPGDPYEQYF
DNA: TGTGCCAGCAGAGGGGCCAGGGGCCCGGGAGACCCCTACGAGCAGTACTTC

D: TRBD2
size: -
J: TRBJ2-7
V: TRBV4-1
CDR3: CASSRGTSGTYEQYF
DNA: TGCGCCAGCAGCCGCGGGACTAGCGGAACCTACGAGCAGTACTTC

D: -
size: -
J: TRBJ2-7
V: TRBV4-1
CDR3: CASSQHENQWLNEQYF
DNA: TGCGCCAGCAGCCAACACGAGAATCAATGGCTAAACGAGCAGTACTTC

D: TRBD2
size: -
J: TRBJ2-3
V: TRBV2
CDR3: CASSVTSGSPDTQYF
DNA: TGTGCCAGCAGTGTAACTAGCGGGAGCCCAGATACGCAGTATTTT

D: TRBD2
size: -
J: TRBJ2-7
V: TRBV11-2
CDR3: CASSLDGSIGLAGAKYF
DNA: TGTGCCAGCAGCTTAGATGGAAGTATAGGACTAGCGGGAGCCAAATACTTC

D: -
size: -
J: TRBJ2-3
V: TRBV6-6
CDR3: CASTLSLPSTDTQYF
DNA: TGTGCCAGCACCTTGAGCTTACCTAGCACAGATACGCAGTATTTT

D: -
size: -
J: TRBJ2-2
V: TRBV7-9
CDR3: CASSLTPGAGRAGELFF
DNA: TGTGCCAGCAGCCTAACTCCGGGAGCGGGTCGGGCCGGGGAGCTGTTTTTT